The 28 T cell receptor beta chains reported below all come from one sample, sequenced in a study of T cell responses to AZD1222 COVID-19 vaccine. Repertoires were generated with immunoSEQ multiplex PCR, while TCRdb's copy carries only in-frame clones and drops some. Of some 120,000 clones in the sample, approximately 90% were seen once. This specimen consisted of peripheral blood, obtained on day 0 of AZD1222 vaccination. The receptors shown here come from an adult in good health.

This chain uses TRBV12-3 or TRBV12-4 with TRBJ1-2; tentative D call: TRBD1 (5 bases). V lost 2 bases to trimming and J lost 2 bases, with 6 bases between them. This CDR3 region has 13 residues. CDR3 loop: CASSLSGNYGYTF. In DNA, the CDR3 is TGTGCCAGCAGTTTATCAGGGAACTATGGCTACACCTTC.

The chain carries TRBV5-5 and TRBJ1-1, with D perhaps TRBD1 (6 bases). With 0 bases removed from V and 4 bases from J, the gap between germline ends came to 13 bases. CDR1 SGHKS and CDR2 YYEKEE come from the germline V gene (reference sequence). The length of the CDR3 is 15 residues. The DNA for the CDR3 is TGTGCCAGCAGCTTGGATTCGGGAGGGGGCACTGAAGCTTTCTTT. It translates to CASSLDSGGGTEAFF.

The rearrangement joins TRBV18 to TRBJ1-1; a possible D gene is TRBD1 (5 bases). The germline V gene has CDR1 KGHSH and CDR2 LQKENI. The CDR3 has 13 amino acids. V was pared by 4 bases and J by 4 bases, with 10 bases between. The CDR3 loop reads CASSQGRGTEAFF. DNA of the CDR3: TGTGCCAGCTCACAGGGTAGGGGCACTGAAGCTTTCTTT.

This clone has a count of ten or more. V gene TRBV28 combines with J gene TRBJ1-1; TRBD1 matches 7 bases. The CDR3 runs 13 residues. CDR1 is MDHEN, CDR2 SYDVKM, per germline. The V segment lost 1 base and the J segment 7 bases; nucleotides outside the gene matches: 3. DNA of the CDR3: TGTGCCAGCAGTTTATCAGGGGGAAATGAAGCTTTCTTT. Its protein product is CASSLSGGNEAFF.

V is TRBV7-2 and J is TRBJ1-4; TRBD1 is a possible D gene (6 bases). The CDR3 is made up of 14 amino acids. Deletions cut 4 bases from V and 7 bases from J, with 13 bases between. Germline CDR1 and CDR2: SGHTA and FQGNSA. In DNA, the CDR3 is TGTGCCAGCAGCTCAGGGGTCGTCGGTGAAAAACTGTTTTTT. As protein: CASSSGVVGEKLFF.

The V gene is TRBV7-2, the J gene TRBJ2-5; 14 positions agree with TRBD2. Germline V gives CDR1 SGHTA, CDR2 FQGNSA. CDR3 length equals 17 residues. V shed 4 bases and J 4 bases; nucleotides not matched to a gene: 8. DNA for the CDR3: TGTGCCAGCAGCTCCCAGACTAGCGGGGGGGCGGGAGAGACCCAGTACTTC. Protein product: CASSSQTSGGAGETQYF.

The gene calls are TRBV10-3 and TRBJ1-5; 7 nucleotides agree with TRBD1. Germline V gene sequence: CDR1 ENHRY, CDR2 SYGVKD. The CDR3 consists of 15 residues. Trimming cost V 4 bases and J 2 bases; bases outside gene matches: 5. The CDR3 loop reads CAISADRAGNQPQHF. The CDR3 region has the DNA TGTGCCATCAGTGCAGACAGGGCTGGCAATCAGCCCCAGCATTTT.

The chain combines TRBV6-5 with TRBJ2-7; D assignment may be TRBD1 or TRBD2 (5 bases each). Germline values: CDR1 MNHEY, CDR2 SVGAGI. The CDR3 extends over 10 amino acids. The V end was cut by 8 bases, the J end by 6 bases, with 8 bases between. The CDR3 DNA follows: TGTGCCAGCCGGGACGGCGAGCAGTACTTC. Its translation: CASRDGEQYF.

This chain uses TRBV29-1 with TRBJ1-4; TRBD1 agrees at 7 bases. The CDR3 is 12 amino acids. Germline CDR1 and CDR2: SQVTM and ANQGSEA. Trimming at V came to 7 bases and at J to 7 bases, leaving 6 bases not matched to a gene. The CDR3 DNA reads TGCAGCGGTTCGGAGGGGGCTGAAAAACTGTTTTTT. This sequence encodes CSGSEGAEKLFF.

This chain joins TRBV19 and TRBJ1-6, with D uncertain. The CDR3 extends over 15 amino acids. The V gene's germline CDR1 is LNHDA and CDR2 SQIVND (reference sequence). V was trimmed by 5 bases and J by 7 bases, leaving 15 bases between them. CDR3 sequence: CASSPQVAENSPLHF. The CDR3 DNA reads TGTGCCAGTAGTCCCCAGGTGGCAGAAAATTCACCCCTCCACTTT.

V and J are TRBV7-9 and TRBJ2-5, with no clear D. Trimming pared 1 base from V and 5 bases from J, leaving 5 bases between. The CDR3 covers 12 residues. Germline CDR1 SEHNR, CDR2 FQNEAQ (reference sequence). CDR3 coding DNA: TGTGCCAGCAGCTTAGGGCGGGAGACCCAGTACTTC. This encodes CASSLGRETQYF.

This sequence joins TRBV7-2 and TRBJ1-1, with 7 bases aligning to TRBD1. This CDR3 comprises 15 residues. The V and J ends lost 7 bases and 0 bases, in that order; junction bases with no gene match: 8. Germline-derived CDR1 and CDR2 are SGHTA and FQGNSA. Written as DNA, the CDR3 is TGTGCCAGCACCAGGGGGGCCCTTATGAACACTGAAGCTTTCTTT. Its translation: CASTRGALMNTEAFF.

The chain joins TRBV4-3 to TRBJ2-1; TRBD2 agrees at 11 bases. The CDR3 spans 15 residues. Germline lookup yields CDR1 LGHNA and CDR2 YSLEER. J was trimmed by 7 bases and V by 2 bases; bases with no gene match: 4. CDR3 residues: CASSQIAGGANEQFF. For the CDR3, the DNA is TGCGCCAGCAGCCAAATAGCGGGGGGGGCTAATGAGCAGTTCTTC.

This clone was counted a single time. The V gene is TRBV5-1, the J gene TRBJ2-5; D is unclear. Germline V gene sequence: CDR1 SGHRS, CDR2 YFSETQ. This CDR3 region has 14 residues. Deletions cut 4 bases from V and 0 bases from J, with 10 bases between. Here the CDR3 DNA reads TGCGCCAGCAGCCCACACAGCGACCAAGAGACCCAGTACTTC. Its translation: CASSPHSDQETQYF. Full variable domain (missing parts from reference TRBV5-1 and TRBJ2-5): KAGVTQTPRYLIKTRGQQVTLSCSPISGHRSVSWYQQTPGQGLQFLFEYFSETQRNKGNFPGRFSGRQFSNSRSEMNVSTLELGDSALYLCASSPHSDQETQYFGPGTRLLVL.

J is TRBJ2-7 and V is TRBV5-6; 7 bases line up with TRBD1. The CDR3 is 13 residues long. The germline CDR1 and CDR2 sequences are SGHDT and YYEEEE. Losses at the gene ends were 2 bases for V and 9 bases for J; bases not matched to a gene: 8. CDR3 DNA sequence: TGTGCCAGCAGCTTAGCTACAGGGGTAACGCAGTACTTC. Translation gives CASSLATGVTQYF.

The chain carries TRBV6-1 and TRBJ1-3, with no clear D. The V end was cut by 3 bases, the J end by 0 bases, with 6 bases between. The CDR3 totals 14 residues. CDR1 and CDR2 from the germline V gene are MNHNS and SASEGT. The CDR3 sequence is CASSDGSSGNTIYF. CDR3 DNA: TGTGCCAGCAGTGATGGCAGCTCTGGAAACACCATATATTTT.

The V call is TRBV3-1 (or the pseudogene TRBV3-2), the J call TRBJ2-1; D is undetermined. The CDR3 sequence is 15 residues long. Germline loops: CDR1 LGHDT, CDR2 YNNKEL (reference sequence). V lost 1 base to trimming and J lost 2 bases, with 9 bases between them. The CDR3 DNA reads as TGTGCCAGCAGCCAAGCTCCCGCGACCTACAATGAGCAGTTCTTC. This gives the protein CASSQAPATYNEQFF.

The chain is built from TRBV18 and TRBJ1-1; D might be TRBD1 (5 bases). The V and J ends lost 4 bases and 3 bases respectively, with 15 bases between them. Germline V gene lookup returns CDR1 KGHSH and CDR2 LQKENI. The CDR3 has 15 amino acids. The CDR3 protein is CASSLLGDVDTEAFF. CDR3 coding DNA: TGTGCCAGCTCACTTTTGGGGGACGTCGACACTGAAGCTTTCTTT.

This clone showed up just once. This sequence joins TRBV28 and TRBJ2-3, with no clear D. The V end lost 6 bases, the J end lost 1 base, and 5 bases lay between the germline ends. There are 12 residues in the CDR3. Germline assignment: CDR1 MDHEN and CDR2 SYDVKM. CDR3 DNA sequence: TGTGCCAGCAGACCGGGCACAGATACGCAGTATTTT. This encodes CASRPGTDTQYF.

The CDR3 bases are TGTGCCAGCAGCGGGGGACAGGGAACCTACAATGAGCAGTTCTTC. Translated, it gives CASSGGQGTYNEQFF. The chain recombines TRBV7-2 with TRBJ2-1; 9 nucleotides match TRBD1. Germline CDR1 and CDR2: SGHTA and FQGNSA. With 5 bases clipped from V and 2 bases from J, the junction kept 4 bases outside the gene matches. The CDR3 is 15 residues long.

The genes are TRBV4-1 and TRBJ2-7, with D possibly being TRBD1 (5 bases). CDR1 is MGHRA and CDR2 is YSYEKL in the germline V gene. This CDR3 has 14 amino acids. V gave up 0 bases and J gave up 3 bases, with 9 bases separating them. The CDR3 DNA reads TGCGCCAGCAGCCAAGAGGGGCGGAACTACGAGCAGTACTTC. Translating gives CASSQEGRNYEQYF.

The sample holds one count of this clone. The V gene is TRBV2, the J gene TRBJ2-7, with TRBD1 as a possible D gene (7 bases). The CDR3 contains 15 residues. Germline V gene lookup returns CDR1 SNHLY and CDR2 FYNNEI. Trimming removed 4 bases at V and 6 bases at J, with 19 bases between. This CDR3 reads CASSGQGGREGEQYF. The CDR3 DNA reads as TGTGCCAGCAGTGGACAGGGAGGTAGAGAAGGCGAGCAGTACTTC.

The V call is TRBV29-1, the J call TRBJ1-2, with unresolved D. The ends were cut back, 6 bases at V and 4 bases at J, with 12 bases in the middle. Germline V CDR1 and CDR2: SQVTM, ANQGSEA. The CDR3 runs to 12 residues. DNA for the CDR3: TGCAGCGTAGTCCCCATAACCTATGGCTACACCTTC. Translated: CSVVPITYGYTF.

Only one count was recorded for this clone. This sample includes further DNA sequences coding for the same CDR3. CDR3 DNA: TGTGCCAGCTCACCAGGGGGGGACTATGGCTACACCTTC. It yields the protein CASSPGGDYGYTF. This chain links TRBV18 with TRBJ1-2, with a weak D call TRBD1 (5 bases). V was shortened by 2 bases and J by 3 bases, with 7 bases between the two germline ends. This CDR3 is built from 13 residues. Germline assignment: CDR1 KGHSH and CDR2 LQKENI.

The genes are TRBV19 and TRBJ2-3; TRBD2 matches at 8 bases. Germline V gene data show CDR1 as LNHDA and CDR2 as SQIVND (reference sequence). With V trimmed by 7 bases and J by 1 base, 13 bases remained unmatched. This CDR3 is 17 amino acids long. CDR3 in amino acids: CASTTPGASGRTDTQYF. The CDR3 DNA sequence: TGTGCCAGTACCACCCCCGGGGCTAGCGGGCGCACAGATACGCAGTATTTT.

This rearrangement joins TRBV4-2 to TRBJ1-6; weak D call: TRBD1 (6 bases). V shed 1 base and J shed 5 bases, with 15 bases lying between them. CDR3 length: 17 residues. Germline CDR1 reads LGHNA; CDR2 reads YNFKEQ. CDR3 in amino acids: CASSQGFRRTDNSPLHF. The CDR3 nucleotides read TGTGCCAGCAGCCAAGGGTTCCGGCGGACAGATAATTCACCCCTCCACTTT.

The rearrangement links TRBV6-5 to TRBJ1-3; D perhaps matches TRBD1 (6 bases). In germline, CDR1 is MNHEY, CDR2 SVGAGI. Trimming removed 2 bases at V and 2 bases at J, with 7 bases between. CDR3 size: 14 residues. CDR3 in amino acids: CASSYGQPGNTIYF. The CDR3 DNA follows: TGTGCCAGCAGTTACGGACAGCCTGGAAACACCATATATTTT.

The chain recombines TRBV6-6 with TRBJ2-5, with 11 bases lining up with TRBD2. CDR1 is MNHNY and CDR2 is SVGAGI in the germline V gene (reference sequence). The CDR3 covers 16 residues. The V gene end was trimmed by 6 bases and the J gene end by 5 bases; junction bases not matched to a gene: 11. DNA of the CDR3: TGTGCCAGCAGAACTGAACTAGCGGGGGTGGGGGAGACCCAGTACTTC. It encodes CASRTELAGVGETQYF.